Here is one T cell receptor beta chain with its context. This specimen comes from a study of blood T cell repertoires in COVID-19. Study overall: From T cells, B-cell-depleted T cells, or PBMCs came the material, which was cDNA or gDNA.

CDR1 is SGHNT and CDR2 is YYREEE in the germline V gene (reference sequence). The CDR3 covers 16 residues. V shed 1 base and J 1 base; nucleotides not matched to a gene: 6. Repertoires were generated with immunoSEQ multiplex PCR, while TCRdb's copy carries only in-frame clones and drops some. The data contain about 100,000 clones, roughly 85% of them singletons. The sample taken for sequencing was peripheral blood. The sequence came from a man aged 50 or older with active COVID-19. This chain links TRBV5-4 with TRBJ2-5; 8 nucleotides agree with TRBD1. CDR3 nucleotide sequence: TGTGCCAGCAGCTTGCGAGACAGGGGTTCCCAAGAGACCCAGTACTTC. It translates to CASSLRDRGSQETQYF.